This paragraph covers one T cell receptor beta chain sequence. The source of the sample is a study of technical replicates of blood from several donors. Measured with immunoSEQ multiplex PCR; TCRdb has only the in-frame clones, and not every one. The sample holds approximately 70,000 clones, nearly 97% seen once. The CDR3 totals 18 residues. Germline V CDR1 and CDR2: MNHEY, SMNVEV (reference sequence). The ends lost 4 bases at V and 5 bases at J; junction bases unmatched: 17. The specimen sequenced was T cells isolated from PBMCs. This TCR came from a human donor in good health. The J gene is TRBJ2-1, the V gene TRBV27, with 7 bases that match TRBD2. DNA for the CDR3: TGTGCCAGCAGTTGGGCCAGCGGGGACCACATTCTTAACAATGAGCAGTTCTTC. It yields the protein CASSWASGDHILNNEQFF.